A selection of T cell receptor beta chains follows, all from one sample in a study of graft-versus-host responses after intestinal transplantation. Their recognized antigens are unknown. Profiling relied on immunoSEQ multiplex PCR, and the TCRdb table lists in-frame clones only, not all of them. The sample yields tens of thousands of clones, 91% seen once. Sample: unstimulated CD4+ T cells sorted from spleen or lymph node cells, taken before intestinal transplant. The receptors originated from a human donor who received an intestinal transplant. Both conserved end residues are part of each CDR3. The D gene is left open where the match is weak. Rows give clone size only sometimes, using once, few, many, or a class for an expanded clone.

J,V,D,size,DNA,CDR3
TRBJ1-3,TRBV19,NA,few,TGTGCCAGTAGTATTCGAGGGGACACCTCTGGAAACACCATATATTTT,CASSIRGDTSGNTIYF
TRBJ2-4,TRBV7-9,NA,NA,TGTGCCAGCAGCGAGAGTATGGACATTCAGTACTTC,CASSESMDIQYF
TRBJ1-2,TRBV5-4,TRBD1,once,TGTGCCAGCAGCTCGCCGGGACAGGGCCTCCAGGGGGGCTACACCTTC,CASSSPGQGLQGGYTF
TRBJ1-3,TRBV27,TRBD1,NA,TGTGCCAGCAGTTTATATCCCCCCGACACAGGGGGTCCAAACACCATATATTTT,CASSLYPPDTGGPNTIYF
TRBJ1-2,TRBV19,NA,NA,TGTGCCAGTAGCCTGACAGGTTCCTACACCTTC,CASSLTGSYTF
TRBJ2-7,TRBV30,TRBD1,NA,TGTGCCTGGAGGGGACAGGGTTTTAACGAGCAGTACTTC,CAWRGQGFNEQYF
TRBJ2-7,TRBV12-5,TRBD1,NA,TGTGCTAGCTCTCTGGACAGGGGGGGGACCTACGAGCAGTACTTC,CASSLDRGGTYEQYF
TRBJ2-7,TRBV27,TRBD1,NA,TGTGCCAGCAGTTTAGCCGACATTTCGGGGACAGGAGCCTACGAGCAGTACTTC,CASSLADISGTGAYEQYF
TRBJ1-6,TRBV6-6,NA,NA,TGTGCCAGCAGTTACCAAGGTTCGCAGGGAAATTCACCCCTCCACTTT,CASSYQGSQGNSPLHF
TRBJ2-1,TRBV7-9,TRBD2,NA,TGTGCCAGCAGCTCCGTTCCGGGGAGGGCTGACTACAATGAGCAGTTCTTC,CASSSVPGRADYNEQFF
TRBJ2-3,TRBV9,NA,NA,TGTGCCAGCAGCGTAGAAGGGGTCCAGAGAGATACGCAGTATTTT,CASSVEGVQRDTQYF
TRBJ2-7,TRBV6-5,NA,few,TGTGCCAGCAGTGACTCACAGGGATTCTACGAGCAGTACTTC,CASSDSQGFYEQYF
TRBJ2-5,TRBV5-1,TRBD2,NA,TGCGCCAGCAGCGTTAGCGGGGGAGCCCAGCGAGAGACCCAGTACTTC,CASSVSGGAQRETQYF
TRBJ2-3,TRBV5-1,NA,NA,TGCGCCAGCAGCTTGGCGGCAGGGGCAGATACGCAGTATTTT,CASSLAAGADTQYF
TRBJ2-1,TRBV11-2,NA,NA,TGTGCCAGCAGCGGTATGAGTCCCTACAATGAGCAGTTCTTC,CASSGMSPYNEQFF
TRBJ2-2,TRBV7-2,NA,NA,TGTGCCAGCAGCTTAGGCTTTAGAGGGGAGCTGTTTTTT,CASSLGFRGELFF
TRBJ1-2,TRBV2,TRBD1,NA,TGTGCCAGCAGCACACCCGGGGGACAGGGCAGGCATGGCTACACCTTC,CASSTPGGQGRHGYTF
TRBJ2-7,TRBV7-2,NA,once,TGTGCCAGCAGCGACAGAATGAGGCAGTACTTC,CASSDRMRQYF
TRBJ2-2,TRBV10-1,NA,NA,TGCGCCAGCAGTCTGAAACAGGGAGCCGGGGAGCTGTTTTTT,CASSLKQGAGELFF
TRBJ2-3,TRBV5-1,TRBD1,NA,TGCGCCAGCAGATCCATGACAGGGGGAGATACGCAGTATTTT,CASRSMTGGDTQYF